Described below is a single T cell receptor beta chain sequence and its context. Antigen specificity is unknown. Both 60 Vbeta primers and 13 Jbeta primers went into the PCR. Sequencing was performed with immunoSEQ multiplex PCR; in TCRdb, only in-frame clones are kept and a portion is missing. The table has 80,000 or so clones, 60% to 70% seen once; the top ten hold around 5.8%. Germline CDR1 is ENHRY and CDR2 is SYGVKD. Trimming removed 8 bases from V and 4 bases from J; junction bases left unmatched: 7. The CDR3 is 14 residues long. This sample stems from a study of cytomegalovirus exposure and HLA in healthy donors. The study's findings and limits: About 87% or about 30% of the time was how often most TCR beta V segments were productive, according to an earlier analysis. Later on, an analysis tied around 17,000 TCR beta sequences to HLA alleles at 0.05 false discovery rate.

The sequenced sample was PBMCs. This TCR came from a man under 40 in good health and CMV-seropositive. V gene TRBV10-3 combines with J gene TRBJ1-1; 10 bases are shared with TRBD1. The CDR3 reads CAIDRQGAGTEAFF. The CDR3 DNA is TGTGCCATCGACCGACAGGGGGCGGGCACTGAAGCTTTCTTT.